This TCR beta chain was obtained from a study of CD8+CD57+ T cells in acquired aplastic anemia. Study-level information: When averaged, DNA from sorted CD4+ and CD8+ cells came to 3 to 4 ug.

The germline gives CDR1 SGHAT, CDR2 FQNNGV. V shed 0 bases, J shed 4 bases, and the junction held 8 bases outside the gene matches. CDR3 length: 16 residues. Both TCR beta VDJ combination and CDR3 sequence profiling were carried out. Genomic DNA was the template for this profiling. Each CDR3 protein is one row after TCRdb ran MiXCR on the reads. The table lists roughly 50,000 distinct CDR3 sequences, about 78% of them singletons, with roughly 34% in the top ten. The origin of this receptor is a human donor in good health, serving as a control. The sequenced material came from sorted CD4+, CD8+, or CD8+CD57+ T cells (not recorded which) from PBMCs. V usage is TRBV11-2 and J usage is TRBJ2-7; 8 nucleotides align to TRBD1. The CDR3 coding sequence is TGTGCCAGCAGCTTAGAGGGCAGGGGGCTCAAGTACGAGCAGTACTTC. Translating gives CASSLEGRGLKYEQYF. Full variable domain (rest looked up from reference TRBV11-2 and TRBJ2-7): EAGVAQSPRYKIIEKRQSVAFWCNPISGHATLYWYQQILGQGPKLLIQFQNNGVVDDSQLPKDRFSAERLKGVDSTLKIQPAKLEDSAVYLCASSLEGRGLKYEQYFGPGTRLTVT.